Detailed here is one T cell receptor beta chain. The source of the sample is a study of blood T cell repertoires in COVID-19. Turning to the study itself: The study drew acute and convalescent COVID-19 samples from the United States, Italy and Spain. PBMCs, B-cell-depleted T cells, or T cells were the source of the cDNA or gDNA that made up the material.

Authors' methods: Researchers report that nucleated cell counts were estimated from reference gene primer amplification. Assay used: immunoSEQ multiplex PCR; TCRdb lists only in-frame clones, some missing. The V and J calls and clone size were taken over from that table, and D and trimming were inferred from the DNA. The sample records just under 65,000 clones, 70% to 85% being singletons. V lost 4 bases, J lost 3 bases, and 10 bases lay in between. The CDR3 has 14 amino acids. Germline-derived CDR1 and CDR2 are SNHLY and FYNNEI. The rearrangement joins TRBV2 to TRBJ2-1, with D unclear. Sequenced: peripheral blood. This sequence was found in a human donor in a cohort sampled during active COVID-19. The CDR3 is CASSVSAVYNEQFF. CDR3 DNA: TGTGCCAGCAGTGTAAGCGCAGTCTACAATGAGCAGTTCTTC. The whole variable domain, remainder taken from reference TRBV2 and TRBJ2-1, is EPEVTQTPSHQVTQMGQEVILRCVPISNHLYFYWYRQILGQKVEFLVSFYNNEISEKSEIFDDQFSVERPDGSNFTLKIRSTKLEDSAMYFCASSVSAVYNEQFFGPGTRLTVL.